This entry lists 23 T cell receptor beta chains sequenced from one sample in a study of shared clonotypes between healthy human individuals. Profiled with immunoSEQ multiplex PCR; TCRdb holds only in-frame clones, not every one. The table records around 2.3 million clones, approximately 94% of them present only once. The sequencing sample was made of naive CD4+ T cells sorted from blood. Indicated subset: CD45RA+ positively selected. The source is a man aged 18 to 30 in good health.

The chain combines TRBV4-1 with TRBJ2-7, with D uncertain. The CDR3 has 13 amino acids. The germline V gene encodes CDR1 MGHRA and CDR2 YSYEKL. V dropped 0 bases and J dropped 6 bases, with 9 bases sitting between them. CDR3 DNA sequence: TGCGCCAGCAGCCAAGATTCGGGTGGCGAGCAGTACTTC. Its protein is CASSQDSGGEQYF.

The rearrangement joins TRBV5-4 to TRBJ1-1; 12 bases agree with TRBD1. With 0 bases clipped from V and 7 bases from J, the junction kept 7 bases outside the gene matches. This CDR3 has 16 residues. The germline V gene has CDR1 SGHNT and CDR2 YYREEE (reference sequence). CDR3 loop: CASSLDGDRGHNEAFF. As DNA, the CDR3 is TGTGCCAGCAGCTTGGATGGGGACAGGGGGCACAATGAAGCTTTCTTT.

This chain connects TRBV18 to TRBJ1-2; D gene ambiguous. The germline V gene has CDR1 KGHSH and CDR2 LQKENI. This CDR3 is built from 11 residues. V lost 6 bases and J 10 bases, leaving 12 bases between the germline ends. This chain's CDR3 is CASSRAENYTF. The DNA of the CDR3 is TGTGCCAGCTCCCGGGCGGAGAACTACACCTTC.

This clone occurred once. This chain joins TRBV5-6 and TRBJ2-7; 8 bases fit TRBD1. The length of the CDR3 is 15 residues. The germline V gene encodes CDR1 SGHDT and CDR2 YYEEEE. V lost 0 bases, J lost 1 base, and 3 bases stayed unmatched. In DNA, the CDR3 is TGTGCCAGCAGCTTGGCAAGGGACAGGTCCTACGAGCAGTACTTC. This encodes CASSLARDRSYEQYF.

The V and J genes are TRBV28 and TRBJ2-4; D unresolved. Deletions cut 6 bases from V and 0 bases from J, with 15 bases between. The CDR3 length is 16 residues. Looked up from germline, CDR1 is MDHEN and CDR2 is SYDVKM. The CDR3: CASSPNGLLAKNIQYF. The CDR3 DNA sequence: TGTGCCAGCAGCCCCAACGGTTTACTAGCCAAAAACATTCAGTACTTC.

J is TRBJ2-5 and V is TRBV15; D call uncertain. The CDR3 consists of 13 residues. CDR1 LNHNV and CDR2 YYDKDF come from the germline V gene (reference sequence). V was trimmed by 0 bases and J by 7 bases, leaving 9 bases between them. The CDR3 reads CATSRDITGTQYF. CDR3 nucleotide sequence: TGTGCCACCAGCAGAGATATAACCGGGACCCAGTACTTC.

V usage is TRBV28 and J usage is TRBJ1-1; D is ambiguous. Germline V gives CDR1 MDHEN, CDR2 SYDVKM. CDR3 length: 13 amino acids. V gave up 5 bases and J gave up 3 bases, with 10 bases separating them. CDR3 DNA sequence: TGTGCCAGCAGTGGCTCGCGGTACACTGAAGCTTTCTTT. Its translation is CASSGSRYTEAFF.

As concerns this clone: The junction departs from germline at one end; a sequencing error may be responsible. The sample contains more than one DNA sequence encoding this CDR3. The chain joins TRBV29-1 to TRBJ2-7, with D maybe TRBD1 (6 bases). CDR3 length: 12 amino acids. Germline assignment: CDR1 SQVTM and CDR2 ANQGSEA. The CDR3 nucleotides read TGCAGCGTTGAACAGGGGCGACGCGAGCAGTATTTC. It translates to CSVEQGRREQYF.

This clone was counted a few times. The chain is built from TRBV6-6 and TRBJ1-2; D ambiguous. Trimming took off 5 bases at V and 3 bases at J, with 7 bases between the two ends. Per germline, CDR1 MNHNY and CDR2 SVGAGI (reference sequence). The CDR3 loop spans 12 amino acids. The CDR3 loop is CASSPRDYGYTF. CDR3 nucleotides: TGTGCCAGCAGTCCTAGGGACTATGGCTACACCTTC.

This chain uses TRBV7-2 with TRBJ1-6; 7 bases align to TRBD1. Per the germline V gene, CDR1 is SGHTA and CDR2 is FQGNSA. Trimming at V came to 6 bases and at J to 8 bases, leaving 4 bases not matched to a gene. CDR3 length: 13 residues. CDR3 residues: CASRWTGDSPLHF. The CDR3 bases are TGTGCCAGCAGATGGACAGGTGATTCACCCCTCCACTTT.

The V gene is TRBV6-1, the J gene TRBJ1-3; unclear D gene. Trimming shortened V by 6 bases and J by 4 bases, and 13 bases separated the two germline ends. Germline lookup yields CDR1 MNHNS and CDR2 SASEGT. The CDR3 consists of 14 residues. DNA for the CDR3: TGTGCCAGCAGCCCGGACCTATTGGGAAACACCATATATTTT. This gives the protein CASSPDLLGNTIYF.

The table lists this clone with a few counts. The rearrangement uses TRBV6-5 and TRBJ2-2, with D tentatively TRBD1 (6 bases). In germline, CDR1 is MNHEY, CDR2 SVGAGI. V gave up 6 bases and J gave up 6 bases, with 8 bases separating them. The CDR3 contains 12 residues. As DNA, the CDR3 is TGTGCCAGCAGCAACAGGGCCGGGGAGCTGTTTTTT. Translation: CASSNRAGELFF.

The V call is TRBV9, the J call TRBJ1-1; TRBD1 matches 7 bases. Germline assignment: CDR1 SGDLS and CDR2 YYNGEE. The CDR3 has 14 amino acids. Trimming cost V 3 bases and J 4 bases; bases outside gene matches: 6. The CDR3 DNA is TGTGCCAGCAGCGCCAACAGGGGAGCCACTGAAGCTTTCTTT. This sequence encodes CASSANRGATEAFF.

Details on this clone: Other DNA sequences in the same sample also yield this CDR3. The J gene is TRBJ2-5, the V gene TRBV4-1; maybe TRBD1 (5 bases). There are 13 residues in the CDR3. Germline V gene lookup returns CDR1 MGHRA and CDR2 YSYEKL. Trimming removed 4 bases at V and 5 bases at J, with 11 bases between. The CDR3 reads CASSPQGGETQYF. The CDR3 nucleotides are TGCGCCAGCAGCCCGCAGGGTGGGGAGACCCAGTACTTC.

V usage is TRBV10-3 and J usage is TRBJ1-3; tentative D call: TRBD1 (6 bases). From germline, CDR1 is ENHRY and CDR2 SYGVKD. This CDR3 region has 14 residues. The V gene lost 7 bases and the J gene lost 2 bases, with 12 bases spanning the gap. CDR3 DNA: TGTGCCATCAACCAACAGGGCCCTGGAAACACCATATATTTT. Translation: CAINQQGPGNTIYF.

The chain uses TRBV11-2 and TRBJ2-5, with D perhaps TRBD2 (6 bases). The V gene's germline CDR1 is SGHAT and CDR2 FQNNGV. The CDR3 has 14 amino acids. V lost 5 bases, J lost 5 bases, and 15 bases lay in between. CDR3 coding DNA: TGTGCCAGCAGCAAAGGCCGGAGGGAGGAGACCCAGTACTTC. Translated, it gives CASSKGRREETQYF.

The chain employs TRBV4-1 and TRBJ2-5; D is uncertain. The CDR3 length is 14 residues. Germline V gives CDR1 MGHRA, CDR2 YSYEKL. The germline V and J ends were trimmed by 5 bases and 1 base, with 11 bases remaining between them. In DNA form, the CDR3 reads TGCGCCAGCAGCGTAGCTTACCTCCAAGAGACCCAGTACTTC. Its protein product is CASSVAYLQETQYF.

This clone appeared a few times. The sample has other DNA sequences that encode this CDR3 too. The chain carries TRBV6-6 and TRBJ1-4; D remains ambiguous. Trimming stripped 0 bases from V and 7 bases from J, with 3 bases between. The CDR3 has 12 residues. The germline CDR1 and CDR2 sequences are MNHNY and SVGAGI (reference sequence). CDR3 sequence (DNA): TGTGCCAGCAGTTACTCGCGTGAAAAACTGTTTTTT. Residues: CASSYSREKLFF.

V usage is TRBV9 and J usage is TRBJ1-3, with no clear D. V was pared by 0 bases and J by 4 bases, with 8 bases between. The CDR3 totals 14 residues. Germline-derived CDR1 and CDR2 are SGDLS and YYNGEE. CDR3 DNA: TGTGCCAGCAGCGTAGTCGATGGGGGAAACACCATATATTTT. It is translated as CASSVVDGGNTIYF.

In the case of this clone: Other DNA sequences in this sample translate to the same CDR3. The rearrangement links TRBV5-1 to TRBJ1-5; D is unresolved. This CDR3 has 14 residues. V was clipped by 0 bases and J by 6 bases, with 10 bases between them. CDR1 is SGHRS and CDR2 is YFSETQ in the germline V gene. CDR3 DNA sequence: TGCGCCAGCAGCTTGGAGGGAGAGGGTCAGCCCCAGCATTTT. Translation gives CASSLEGEGQPQHF.

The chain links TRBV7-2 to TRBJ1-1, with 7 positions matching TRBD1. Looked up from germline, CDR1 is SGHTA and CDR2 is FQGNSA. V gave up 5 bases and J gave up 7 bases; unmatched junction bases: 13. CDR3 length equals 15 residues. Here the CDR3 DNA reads TGTGCCAGCAGCCTTATTGAGACAGGGTTGAATGAAGCTTTCTTT. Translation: CASSLIETGLNEAFF.

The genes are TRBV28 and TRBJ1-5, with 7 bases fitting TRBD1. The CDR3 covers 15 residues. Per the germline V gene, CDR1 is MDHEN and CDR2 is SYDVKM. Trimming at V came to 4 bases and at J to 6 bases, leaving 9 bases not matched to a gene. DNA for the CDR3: TGTGCCAGCAGTTCAGGACAGGCAGGGGGTCAGCCCCAGCATTTT. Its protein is CASSSGQAGGQPQHF.

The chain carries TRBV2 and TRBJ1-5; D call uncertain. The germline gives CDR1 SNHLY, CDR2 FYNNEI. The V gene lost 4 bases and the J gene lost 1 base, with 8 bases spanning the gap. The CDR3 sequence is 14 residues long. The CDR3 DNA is TGTGCCAGCAGTGCCAAGAACAGCAATCAGCCCCAGCATTTT. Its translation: CASSAKNSNQPQHF.